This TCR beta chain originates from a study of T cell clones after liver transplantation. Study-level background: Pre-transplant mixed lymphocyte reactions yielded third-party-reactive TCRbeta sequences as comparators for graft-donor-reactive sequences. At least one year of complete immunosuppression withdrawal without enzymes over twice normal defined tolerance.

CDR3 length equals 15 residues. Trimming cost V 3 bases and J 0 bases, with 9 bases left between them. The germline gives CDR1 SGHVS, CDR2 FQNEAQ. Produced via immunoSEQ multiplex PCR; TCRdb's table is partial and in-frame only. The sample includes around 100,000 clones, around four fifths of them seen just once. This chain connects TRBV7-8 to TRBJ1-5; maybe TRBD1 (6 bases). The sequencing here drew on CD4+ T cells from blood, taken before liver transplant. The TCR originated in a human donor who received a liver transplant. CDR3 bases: TGTGCCAGCAGCTTGGACAGAAATAGCAATCAGCCCCAGCATTTT. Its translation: CASSLDRNSNQPQHF.